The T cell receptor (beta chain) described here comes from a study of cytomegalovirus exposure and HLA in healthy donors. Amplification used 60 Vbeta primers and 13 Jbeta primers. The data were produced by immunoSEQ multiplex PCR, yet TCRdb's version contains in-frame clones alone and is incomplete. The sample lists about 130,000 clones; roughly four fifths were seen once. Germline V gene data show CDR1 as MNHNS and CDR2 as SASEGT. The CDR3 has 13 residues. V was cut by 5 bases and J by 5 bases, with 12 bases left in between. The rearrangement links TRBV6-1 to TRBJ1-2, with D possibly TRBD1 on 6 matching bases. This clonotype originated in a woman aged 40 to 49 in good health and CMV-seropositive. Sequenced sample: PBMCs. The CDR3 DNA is TGTGCCAGCAGTACAGGGCTTGGGTATGGCTACACCTTC. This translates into CASSTGLGYGYTF.